The 2 T cell receptor beta chains listed next were all sequenced from one sample in a study of T cell repertoires in cytomegalovirus infection. TCRdb reanalysed the reads using MiXCR and keeps one entry per CDR3 protein. The table lists over 150,000 distinct CDR3 sequences, approximately 18% of them singletons. Sequencing was done on a sample of CD8+ T cells from PBMCs. These receptor sequences come from a human donor in good health (CMV status not recorded). Some clones in this sample may be carry-over from other donors' samples.

This clonotype came up a few times. This rearrangement joins TRBV20-1 to TRBJ1-2, with 7 bases that match TRBD1. This CDR3 has 14 residues. The V gene's germline CDR1 is DFQATT and CDR2 SNEGSKA (reference sequence). Trimming took 6 bases from V and 3 from J; bases not matched to a gene: 10. DNA of the CDR3: TGCAGTGCCACAGTACTACAGGGGTACTATGGCTACACCTTC. This sequence encodes CSATVLQGYYGYTF.

The rearrangement links TRBV7-2 to TRBJ1-2; 9 bases agree with TRBD1. The trim removed 2 bases at V and 4 bases at J, leaving 5 bases unmatched. Germline V gene sequence: CDR1 SGHTA, CDR2 FQGNSA. The CDR3 is 15 amino acids. The CDR3 protein is CASSLFTDRGYGYTF. The DNA of the CDR3 is TGTGCCAGCAGCTTATTTACGGACAGGGGCTATGGCTACACCTTC.